This entry is about one T cell receptor beta chain. Produced via immunoSEQ multiplex PCR; TCRdb's table is partial and in-frame only. This table holds about 200,000 clones, around 85% found once. The sample originates from a study of blood T cell repertoires in COVID-19. There are 14 residues in the CDR3. Germline V gene data show CDR1 as SGHRS and CDR2 as YFSETQ. The ends lost 2 bases at V and 3 bases at J; junction bases unmatched: 2. The chain recombines TRBV5-1 with TRBJ2-3; TRBD2 agrees at 8 bases. Sequencing used peripheral blood. The TCR sequence derives from a human donor in a cohort sampled during active COVID-19. Here the CDR3 reads CASSFSGKTDTQYF. CDR3 nucleotide sequence: TGCGCCAGCAGCTTTAGCGGGAAGACAGATACGCAGTATTTT.